One and the same sample provided the 17 T cell receptor beta chains below, sequenced in a study of blood T cell repertoires in COVID-19. The assay was immunoSEQ multiplex PCR, and TCRdb's table has in-frame clones only and misses some. Counted here are about 400,000 clones, roughly 90% occurring once; the ten biggest clones make up over 1%. Input material: peripheral blood. The receptor set was obtained from a middle-aged man with acute or convalescent COVID-19.

A single count supports this clone. This specimen includes other DNA sequences encoding the same CDR3. The chain couples TRBV5-5 to TRBJ2-7, with a weak D call TRBD1 (5 bases). CDR3 length: 13 amino acids. The V end was cut by 2 bases, the J end by 0 bases, with 6 bases between. Germline CDR1 reads SGHKS; CDR2 reads YYEKEE (reference sequence). The chain's CDR3 is CASSLTGSYEQYF. Written as DNA, the CDR3 is TGTGCCAGCAGCTTAACAGGCTCCTACGAGCAGTACTTC.

The rearrangement links TRBV24-1 to TRBJ2-1; 8 bases agree with TRBD2. Trimming cost V 5 bases and J 6 bases; bases outside gene matches: 8. The V gene's germline CDR1 is KGHDR and CDR2 SFDVKD. The CDR3 spans 15 residues. This CDR3 reads CATSAGGAGRNEQFF. CDR3 in DNA: TGTGCCACCAGTGCCGGGGGGGCGGGACGCAATGAGCAGTTCTTC.

This chain joins TRBV7-9 and TRBJ1-2; D gene uncertain. Germline V lookup: CDR1 SEHNR, CDR2 FQNEAQ (reference sequence). Trimming took 3 bases from V and 5 from J, leaving 16 bases between them. This CDR3 contains 15 residues. CDR3: CASSFGSNPEYGYTF. DNA of the CDR3: TGTGCCAGCAGCTTTGGGTCGAACCCGGAGTATGGCTACACCTTC.

CDR3 protein: CASSRTVYTGELFF. As DNA, the CDR3 is TGTGCCAGCAGTAGGACAGTCTACACCGGGGAGCTGTTTTTT. The J gene is TRBJ2-2, the V gene TRBV6-2 or TRBV6-3; TRBD1 might be the D (6 bases). This CDR3 spans 14 amino acids. Germline loops: CDR1 MNHEY, CDR2 SVGEGT. V was pared by 5 bases and J by 3 bases, with 10 bases between.

The chain uses TRBV7-3 and TRBJ2-7, with D possibly matching TRBD1 (6 bases). Trimming removed 3 bases from V and 6 bases from J, with 12 bases in between. The germline gives CDR1 SGHTA, CDR2 FQGTGA. The CDR3 sequence is 13 residues long. CDR3 coding DNA: TGTGCCAGCAGCTTCCGCGAAGGGGGCGAGCAGTACTTC. Amino acid sequence: CASSFREGGEQYF.

The gene calls are TRBV7-6 and TRBJ2-1, with D perhaps TRBD1 (7 bases). Trimming stripped 5 bases from V and 5 bases from J, with 16 bases between. Germline CDR1 is SGHVS and CDR2 is FNYEAQ. CDR3 length: 15 residues. CDR3: CASSEWTGGDNEQFF. CDR3 DNA sequence: TGTGCCAGCAGCGAGTGGACAGGAGGGGACAATGAGCAGTTCTTC.

This sequence joins TRBV27 and TRBJ1-2, with 7 bases fitting TRBD1. CDR1 MNHEY and CDR2 SMNVEV come from the germline V gene (reference sequence). V shed 5 bases, J shed 3 bases, and the junction held 9 bases outside the gene matches. The CDR3 sequence is 15 residues long. The chain's CDR3 is CASSATRQGYYGYTF. DNA of the CDR3: TGTGCCAGCAGTGCCACGAGACAGGGCTACTATGGCTACACCTTC.

The chain recombines TRBV7-9 with TRBJ1-1; no reliable D call. This CDR3 spans 12 amino acids. The ends were cut back, 3 bases at V and 8 bases at J, with 10 bases in the middle. Germline CDR1 SEHNR, CDR2 FQNEAQ (reference sequence). CDR3 nucleotides: TGTGCCAGCAGCTTCGAGGATAGCGAAGCTTTCTTT. Translation gives CASSFEDSEAFF.

The chain couples TRBV29-1 to TRBJ2-7, with 7 positions matching TRBD1. The CDR3 runs to 13 residues. With 7 bases clipped from V and 2 bases from J, the junction kept 8 bases outside the gene matches. Germline V gives CDR1 SQVTM, CDR2 ANQGSEA. CDR3 residues: CSATGTAAYEQYF. The CDR3 nucleotides read TGCAGCGCCACCGGGACAGCCGCCTACGAGCAGTACTTC.

CDR3 sequence: CASSQEGGRSGQQFF. CDR3 DNA: TGTGCCAGCAGCCAAGAAGGCGGTCGGAGCGGGCAGCAGTTCTTC. V is TRBV3-1 (or the pseudogene TRBV3-2) and J is TRBJ2-1, with TRBD2 as a possible D gene (6 bases). Trimming left V 0 bases short and J 11 bases short, with 17 bases between. Looked up from germline, CDR1 is LGHDT and CDR2 is YNNKEL (reference sequence). This CDR3 has 15 amino acids.

This chain joins TRBV3-1 (or the pseudogene TRBV3-2) and TRBJ2-1; 11 bases match TRBD2. CDR3 size: 19 residues. V trimming: 5 bases; J trimming: 2 bases; junction bases outside the gene matches: 14. Germline CDR1 and CDR2: LGHDT and YNNKEL (reference sequence). The CDR3 DNA is TGTGCCAGCAGCGGATTACAGAGGACTAGCGGGCCAGCCTACAATGAGCAGTTCTTC. This translates into CASSGLQRTSGPAYNEQFF.

In this sample, this clone turned up a few times. The rearrangement uses TRBV19 and TRBJ1-2; possible D gene TRBD1, 6 bases. Trimming removed 9 bases at V and 0 bases at J, with 17 bases between. Germline values: CDR1 LNHDA, CDR2 SQIVND (reference sequence). The CDR3 is made up of 15 amino acids. CDR3 in amino acids: CASRIQGPSNYGYTF. CDR3 DNA: TGTGCCAGCCGAATACAGGGACCTTCTAACTATGGCTACACCTTC.

The rearrangement links TRBV30 to TRBJ1-1, with D possibly being TRBD1 (6 bases). The CDR3 sequence is 14 residues long. Between the trimmed V and J ends, which lost 5 bases and 5 bases, there was a span of 18 bases. Germline V CDR1 and CDR2: GTSNPN, SVGIG (reference sequence). The CDR3 bases are TGTGCCTGGCTGCGGGGGGACACGGGGACTGAAGCTTTCTTT. Translating gives CAWLRGDTGTEAFF. The entire variable domain, with the rest obtained from reference TRBV30 and TRBJ1-1, is as follows: SQTIHQWPATLVQPVGSPLSLECTVEGTSNPNLYWYRQAAGRGLQLLFYSVGIGQISSEVPQNLSASRPQDRQFILSSKKLLLSDSGFYLCAWLRGDTGTEAFFGQGTRLTVV.

The V gene is TRBV18, the J gene TRBJ2-7; D unclear. The CDR3 length is 14 residues. Germline V gene data show CDR1 as KGHSH and CDR2 as LQKENI. V dropped 3 bases and J dropped 0 bases, with 9 bases sitting between them. The CDR3 sequence: CASSPAISSYEQYF. Here the CDR3 DNA reads TGTGCCAGCTCACCGGCCATAAGCTCCTACGAGCAGTACTTC.

The chain recombines TRBV27 with TRBJ1-1, with no clear D. Trimming removed 7 bases from V and 8 bases from J, with 17 bases in between. The CDR3 has 13 amino acids. The V gene's germline CDR1 is MNHEY and CDR2 SMNVEV (reference sequence). In nucleotides, the CDR3 is TGTGCCAGCAAGAAGGCGGTTAGCGGCGAAGCTTTCTTT. Its translation is CASKKAVSGEAFF.

CDR3 in DNA: TGTGCCTGCACCGCGGGCCAAGAGACCCAGTACTTC. It yields the protein CACTAGQETQYF. The rearrangement uses TRBV30 and TRBJ2-5, with D maybe TRBD2 (5 bases). Germline V lookup: CDR1 GTSNPN, CDR2 SVGIG (reference sequence). Trimming removed 6 bases at V and 1 base at J, with 9 bases between. The CDR3 covers 12 residues. The full variable domain, with the rest looked up from reference TRBV30 and TRBJ2-5, is SQTIHQWPATLVQPVGSPLSLECTVEGTSNPNLYWYRQAAGRGLQLLFYSVGIGQISSEVPQNLSASRPQDRQFILSSKKLLLSDSGFYLCACTAGQETQYFGPGTRLLVL.

V usage is TRBV14 and J usage is TRBJ2-1, with 9 bases aligning to TRBD2. Trimming at V came to 0 bases and at J to 2 bases, leaving 2 bases not matched to a gene. Germline lookup yields CDR1 SGHDN and CDR2 FVKESK. CDR3 length: 16 amino acids. The CDR3 coding sequence is TGTGCCAGCAGCCAAGATCTAGCGGGACCCTACAATGAGCAGTTCTTC. Residues: CASSQDLAGPYNEQFF.